A single T cell receptor beta chain is shown here with its context. Its antigen is currently unknown. These data come from a study of beta chain features in type 1 diabetes. Overall study: Sorted cells from all samples, numbering 107,917,701, were examined. General study results and limits: Moderately but significantly shorter TCRB CDR3s were found in Type 1 diabetes patients in all four CD4+ subsets.

Trimming shortened V by 6 bases and J by 0 bases, and 15 bases separated the two germline ends. The CDR3 consists of 15 residues. In germline, CDR1 is MNHEY, CDR2 SMNVEV (reference sequence). The sequenced template was cDNA made from the entire isolated RNA. The repertoire was sequenced with immunoSEQ multiplex PCR; TCRdb's copy has only in-frame clones and lacks some. This table has 860,000 or so clones, roughly a sixth appearing once. The V call is TRBV27, the J call TRBJ2-7; D could derive from TRBD1 or TRBD2 (6 bases each). The TCR was taken from a woman aged 18-29 years in good health. The sample taken for sequencing was naive CD4+ T cells from blood. CDR3 DNA: TGTGCCAGCAGGCTGAAAGGGGGGAGCTCCTACGAGCAGTACTTC. Translating it yields CASRLKGGSSYEQYF.